This record looks at one TCR beta chain sequence and its context. The data are from a study of blood T cell repertoires in COVID-19. Across the whole study: Sites in the United States, Italy and Spain provided acute and convalescent COVID-19 samples.

V gave up 2 bases and J gave up 9 bases, with 12 bases separating them. The CDR3 spans 13 residues. Germline V gene data show CDR1 as SGDLS and CDR2 as YYNGEE. Using immunoSEQ multiplex PCR, the repertoire was profiled, and TCRdb retains in-frame clones only, with some absent. The data show roughly 180,000 clones, roughly 84% seen once. Material: peripheral blood. This clonotype was sampled from a woman aged 45 to 65 with COVID-19, enrolled during active disease. The J gene is TRBJ2-1, the V gene TRBV9; D unclear. CDR3 bases: TGTGCCAGCAGCGTGGTTCAAGAGAGTGAGCAGTTCTTC. It encodes CASSVVQESEQFF.